This T cell receptor beta chain stems from a study of blood T cells in healthy people across ages. There are 18 residues in the CDR3. Germline CDR1 SGHAT, CDR2 FQDESV (reference sequence). V was clipped by 6 bases and J by 1 base, with 24 bases between them. The use of a sample-barcoded 5' primer and a J-beta primer mix characterized a second PCR of roughly 7 to 11 cycles. Researchers report that a template-switch adaptor with 12 random nucleotides tagged each cDNA molecule. One entry per CDR3 protein, called by TCRdb with MiXCR from the 5' RACE reads. Altogether about 730,000 distinct CDR3 sequences are present, more than 40% being singletons, with the ten largest covering 20% to 25%.

The clonotype comes from a woman in her fifties or sixties in good health. The J gene is TRBJ1-1, the V gene TRBV11-1; TRBD1 is a possible D gene (5 bases). The specimen was blood. This chain's CDR3 is CASRPGIGGVKWNTEAFF. The CDR3 DNA reads as TGTGCCAGCAGGCCCGGGATTGGGGGTGTGAAGTGGAACACTGAAGCTTTCTTT. The whole variable domain, remainder taken from reference TRBV11-1 and TRBJ1-1, is EAEVAQSPRYKITEKSQAVAFWCDPISGHATLYWYRQILGQGPELLVQFQDESVVDDSQLPKDRFSAERLKGVDSTLKIQPAELGDSAMYLCASRPGIGGVKWNTEAFFGQGTRLTVV.